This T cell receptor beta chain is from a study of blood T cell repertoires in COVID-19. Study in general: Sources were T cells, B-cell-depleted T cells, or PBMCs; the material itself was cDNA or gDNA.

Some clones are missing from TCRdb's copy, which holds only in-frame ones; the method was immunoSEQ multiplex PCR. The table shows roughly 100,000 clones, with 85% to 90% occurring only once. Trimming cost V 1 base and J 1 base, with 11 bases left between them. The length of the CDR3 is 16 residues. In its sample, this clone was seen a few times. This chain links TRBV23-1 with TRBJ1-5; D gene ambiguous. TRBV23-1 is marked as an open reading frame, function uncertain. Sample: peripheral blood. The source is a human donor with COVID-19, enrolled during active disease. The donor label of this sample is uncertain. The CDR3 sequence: CASSQLAGGSNQPQHF. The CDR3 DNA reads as TGCGCCAGCAGTCAATTGGCGGGCGGAAGCAATCAGCCCCAGCATTTT.